One and the same sample provided the 10 T cell receptor beta chains below, sequenced in a study of shared clonotypes between healthy human individuals. Naivety among CD8 cells was defined by CD45RO negativity and positive CCR7 selection, thereby excluding terminally differentiated effector memory CD45RA+ cells. Sequencing was performed with immunoSEQ multiplex PCR; in TCRdb, only in-frame clones are kept and a portion is missing. The sample carries about 2.2 million clones, 85% to 95% recorded once. The sequencing sample was made of naive CD8+ T cells from PBMCs. The source of these receptors is a man aged 18 to 30 in good health. Some clones in this sample may be carry-over from other donors' samples.

The chain links TRBV4-3 to TRBJ2-7, with 9 bases matching TRBD2. This CDR3 region has 16 residues. Germline lookup yields CDR1 LGHNA and CDR2 YSLEER. With V trimmed by 4 bases and J by 6 bases, 13 bases remained unmatched. This CDR3 is CASSPLMAGGDREQYF. Written as DNA, the CDR3 is TGCGCCAGCAGCCCCCTGATGGCGGGAGGGGATCGCGAGCAGTACTTC.

The CDR3 region is CASSTGLQEQFF. CDR3 in DNA: TGTGCCAGCAGCACGGGACTACAGGAGCAGTTCTTC. The rearrangement joins TRBV9 to TRBJ2-1; 7 bases match TRBD2. Looked up from germline, CDR1 is SGDLS and CDR2 is YYNGEE. This CDR3 is 12 amino acids long. Trimming at V came to 4 bases and at J to 10 bases, leaving 5 bases not matched to a gene.

The chain employs TRBV29-1 and TRBJ2-7, with D hard to call. This CDR3 contains 13 residues. V was clipped by 6 bases and J by 0 bases, with 12 bases between them. The germline CDR1 and CDR2 sequences are SQVTM and ANQGSEA. The DNA of the CDR3 is TGCAGCGTGGTAGTGCGAAGCTCCTACGAGCAGTACTTC. Encoded protein: CSVVVRSSYEQYF.

This chain connects TRBV27 to TRBJ2-2; no clear D gene. Between the trimmed V and J ends, which lost 10 bases and 6 bases, there was a span of 12 bases. The CDR3 spans 12 residues. CDR1 is MNHEY, CDR2 SMNVEV, per germline (reference sequence). The CDR3 sequence: CATSDLAGELFF. The DNA of the CDR3 is TGTGCCACCTCTGACTTAGCCGGGGAGCTGTTTTTT.

The V call is TRBV19, the J call TRBJ2-6; unclear D gene. The germline CDR1 and CDR2 sequences are LNHDA and SQIVND (reference sequence). V was clipped by 3 bases and J by 0 bases, with 12 bases between them. The CDR3 is made up of 17 amino acids. CDR3 in amino acids: CASSIRVGSSGANVLTF. The CDR3 region has the DNA TGTGCCAGTAGTATTAGAGTCGGGTCCTCTGGGGCCAACGTCCTGACTTTC.

V gene TRBV27 combines with J gene TRBJ2-7; a weak D match, TRBD2 (6 bases). The germline CDR1 and CDR2 sequences are MNHEY and SMNVEV (reference sequence). The CDR3 length is 14 residues. V lost 4 bases, J lost 0 bases, and 10 bases lay in between. Here the CDR3 reads CASSYGTSSYEQYF. The CDR3 DNA is TGTGCCAGCAGTTACGGGACTTCCTCCTACGAGCAGTACTTC.

The table lists this clone with a count of one. The chain has TRBV4-1 and TRBJ2-1; D is ambiguous. The germline CDR1 and CDR2 sequences are MGHRA and YSYEKL. The CDR3 covers 15 residues. The V and J ends lost 1 base and 10 bases respectively, with 17 bases between them. CDR3 sequence: CASSQGTPTWGEQFF. The DNA of the CDR3 is TGCGCCAGCAGCCAAGGAACACCGACGTGGGGAGAGCAGTTCTTC.

Comment on this clone: The sample carries other DNA sequences with the same CDR3. The V call is TRBV27, the J call TRBJ2-2; D unclear. CDR1 and CDR2 (germline): MNHEY, SMNVEV (reference sequence). Trimming stripped 1 base from V and 5 bases from J, with 5 bases between. The CDR3 length is 13 residues. This CDR3 reads CASSLYGTGELFF. The CDR3 nucleotides read TGTGCCAGCAGTTTATATGGGACCGGGGAGCTGTTTTTT.

The CDR3 protein is CASSLTGGFPYEQYF. Written as DNA, the CDR3 is TGTGCCAGTAGTTTGACAGGGGGGTTCCCCTACGAGCAGTACTTC. V and J are TRBV19 and TRBJ2-7, with 9 bases matching TRBD1. The J segment lost 2 bases and the V segment lost 5 bases, leaving 7 bases of the junction unmatched. Germline-derived CDR1 and CDR2 are LNHDA and SQIVND (reference sequence). The CDR3 length is 15 residues.

The V gene is TRBV6-5, the J gene TRBJ1-2, with D hard to call. CDR3 size: 12 residues. V shed 6 bases and J shed 8 bases, with 13 bases lying between them. Per germline, CDR1 MNHEY and CDR2 SVGAGI. In DNA form, the CDR3 reads TGTGCCAGCAGCTATCCGGATGGGGGCTACACCTTC. Protein sequence: CASSYPDGGYTF.